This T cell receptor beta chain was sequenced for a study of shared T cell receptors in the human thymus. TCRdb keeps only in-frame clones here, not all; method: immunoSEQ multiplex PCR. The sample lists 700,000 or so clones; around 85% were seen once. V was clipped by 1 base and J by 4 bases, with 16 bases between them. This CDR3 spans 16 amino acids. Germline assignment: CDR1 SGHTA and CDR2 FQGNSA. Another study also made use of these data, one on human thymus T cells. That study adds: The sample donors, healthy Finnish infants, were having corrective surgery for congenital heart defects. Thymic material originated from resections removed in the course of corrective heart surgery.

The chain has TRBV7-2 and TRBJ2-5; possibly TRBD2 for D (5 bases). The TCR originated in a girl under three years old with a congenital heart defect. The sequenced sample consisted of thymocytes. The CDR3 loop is CASSLESGRTGETQYF. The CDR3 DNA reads TGTGCCAGCAGCTTAGAGTCGGGTAGGACTGGAGAGACCCAGTACTTC.